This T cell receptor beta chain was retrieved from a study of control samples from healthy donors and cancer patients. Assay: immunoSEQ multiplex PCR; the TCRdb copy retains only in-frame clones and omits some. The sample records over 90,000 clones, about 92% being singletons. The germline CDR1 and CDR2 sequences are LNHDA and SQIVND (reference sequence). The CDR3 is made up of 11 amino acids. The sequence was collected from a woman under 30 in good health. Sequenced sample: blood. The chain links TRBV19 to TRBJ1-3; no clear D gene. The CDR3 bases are TGTGCTTGTTCGTGGGGAAACACCATATATTTT. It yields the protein CACSWGNTIYF.